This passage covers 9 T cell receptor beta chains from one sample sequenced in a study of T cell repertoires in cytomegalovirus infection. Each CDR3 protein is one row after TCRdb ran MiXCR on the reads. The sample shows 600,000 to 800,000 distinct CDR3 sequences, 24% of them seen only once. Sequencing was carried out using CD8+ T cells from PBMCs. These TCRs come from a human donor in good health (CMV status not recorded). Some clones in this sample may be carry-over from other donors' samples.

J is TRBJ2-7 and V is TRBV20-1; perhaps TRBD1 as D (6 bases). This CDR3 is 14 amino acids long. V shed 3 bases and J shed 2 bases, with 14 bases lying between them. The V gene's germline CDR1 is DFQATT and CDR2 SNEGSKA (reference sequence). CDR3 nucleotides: TGCAGTGCTAGGCCCGTCGGACAGCCCTACGAGCAGTACGTC. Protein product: CSARPVGQPYEQYV.

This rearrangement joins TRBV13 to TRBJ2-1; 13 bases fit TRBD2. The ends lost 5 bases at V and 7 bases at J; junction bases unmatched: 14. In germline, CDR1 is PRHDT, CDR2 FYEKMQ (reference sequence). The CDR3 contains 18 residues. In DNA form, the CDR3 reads TGTGCCAGCAGCCCGGACGGACTAGCGGGGGTCGGTCGAAATGAGCAGTTCTTC. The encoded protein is CASSPDGLAGVGRNEQFF.

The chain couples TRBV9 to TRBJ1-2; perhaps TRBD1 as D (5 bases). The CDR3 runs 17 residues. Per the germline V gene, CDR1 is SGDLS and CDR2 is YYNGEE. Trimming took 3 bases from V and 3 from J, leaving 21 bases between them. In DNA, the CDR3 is TGTGCCAGCAGCGATCACCTCCGGGACGGGAGACACTATGGCTACACCTTC. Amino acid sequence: CASSDHLRDGRHYGYTF.

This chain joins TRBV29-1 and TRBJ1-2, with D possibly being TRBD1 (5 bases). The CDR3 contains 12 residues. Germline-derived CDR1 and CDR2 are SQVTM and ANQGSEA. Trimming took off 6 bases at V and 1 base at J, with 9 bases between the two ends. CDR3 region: CSVATDNYGYTF. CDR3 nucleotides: TGCAGCGTCGCGACAGATAACTATGGCTACACCTTC.

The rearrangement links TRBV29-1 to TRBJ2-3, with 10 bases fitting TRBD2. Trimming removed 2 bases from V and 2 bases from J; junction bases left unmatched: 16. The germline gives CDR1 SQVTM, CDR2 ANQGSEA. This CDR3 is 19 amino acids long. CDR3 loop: CSVELVRGLADYPTDTQYF. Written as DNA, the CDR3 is TGCAGCGTTGAATTGGTCCGAGGACTAGCGGACTATCCCACAGATACGCAGTATTTT.

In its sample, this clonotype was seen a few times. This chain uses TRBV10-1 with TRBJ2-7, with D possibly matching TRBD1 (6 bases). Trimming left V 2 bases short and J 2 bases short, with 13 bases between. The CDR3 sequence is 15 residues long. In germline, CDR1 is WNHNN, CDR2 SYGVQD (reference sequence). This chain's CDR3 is CASSEGQGRPYEQYF. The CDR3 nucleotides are TGCGCCAGCAGTGAGGGGCAGGGGCGACCCTACGAGCAGTACTTC.

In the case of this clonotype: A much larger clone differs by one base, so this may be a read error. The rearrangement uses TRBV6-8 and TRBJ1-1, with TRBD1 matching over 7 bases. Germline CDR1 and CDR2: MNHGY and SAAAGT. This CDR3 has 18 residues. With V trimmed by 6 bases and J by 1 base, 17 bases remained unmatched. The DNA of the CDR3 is TGTGCCAGCAGAGCAGCCCTTTACCGGGCAGGGGGGAACACTGAAGCTTTCTTT. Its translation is CASRAALYRAGGNTEAFF.

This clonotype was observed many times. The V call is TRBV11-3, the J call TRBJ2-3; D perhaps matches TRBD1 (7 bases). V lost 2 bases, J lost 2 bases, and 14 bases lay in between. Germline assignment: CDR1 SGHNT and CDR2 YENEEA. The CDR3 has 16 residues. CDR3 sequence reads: CASSLTQGGSTDTQYF. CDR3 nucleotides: TGTGCCAGCAGCTTAACTCAGGGGGGTTCCACAGATACGCAGTATTTT.

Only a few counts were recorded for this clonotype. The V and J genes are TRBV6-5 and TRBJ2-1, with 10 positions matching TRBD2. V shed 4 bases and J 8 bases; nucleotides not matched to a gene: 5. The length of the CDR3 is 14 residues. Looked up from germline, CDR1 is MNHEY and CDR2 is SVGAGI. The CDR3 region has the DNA TGTGCCAGCAGTTTGGGACTAGCGAGTTATGAGCAGTTCTTC. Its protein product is CASSLGLASYEQFF.